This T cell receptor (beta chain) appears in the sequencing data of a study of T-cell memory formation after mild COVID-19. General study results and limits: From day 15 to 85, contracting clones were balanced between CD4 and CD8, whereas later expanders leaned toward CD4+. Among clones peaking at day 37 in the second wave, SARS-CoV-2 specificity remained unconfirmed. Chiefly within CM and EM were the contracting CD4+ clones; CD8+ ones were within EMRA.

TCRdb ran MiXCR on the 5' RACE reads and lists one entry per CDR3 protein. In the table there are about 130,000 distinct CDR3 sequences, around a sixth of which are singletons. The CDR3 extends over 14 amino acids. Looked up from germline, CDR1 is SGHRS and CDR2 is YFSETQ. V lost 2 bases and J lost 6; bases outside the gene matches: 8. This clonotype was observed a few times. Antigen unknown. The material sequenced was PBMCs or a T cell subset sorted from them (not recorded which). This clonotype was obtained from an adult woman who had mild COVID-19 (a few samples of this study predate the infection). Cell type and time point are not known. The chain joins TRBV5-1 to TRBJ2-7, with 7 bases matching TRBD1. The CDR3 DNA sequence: TGCGCCAGCAGCTTTAGACAGGGACCCTCCGAGCAGTACTTC. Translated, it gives CASSFRQGPSEQYF.